A single sample gave rise to the 12 T cell receptor beta chains below, sequenced in a study of T cell responses to AZD1222 COVID-19 vaccine. Sequenced by immunoSEQ multiplex PCR; TCRdb stores in-frame clones only, minus some. The data contain 90,000 to 140,000 clones, 88% of them singletons. Sequencing was performed on peripheral blood, taken on day 0 of AZD1222 vaccination. These receptors were obtained from an adult in good health.

This clone was detected only once. The chain recombines TRBV5-4 with TRBJ2-1; 9 bases match TRBD2. The CDR3 runs to 15 residues. CDR1 is SGHNT and CDR2 is YYREEE in the germline V gene (reference sequence). Trimming removed 1 base from V and 8 bases from J; junction bases left unmatched: 7. CDR3 amino acids: CASSLSGRLGDEQFF. CDR3 nucleotide sequence: TGTGCCAGCAGCTTGAGCGGGAGGTTAGGGGATGAGCAGTTCTTC.

This rearrangement joins TRBV15 to TRBJ2-5; D call uncertain. Germline V CDR1 and CDR2: LNHNV, YYDKDF (reference sequence). Deletions cut 0 bases from V and 1 base from J, with 9 bases between. The CDR3 is made up of 15 amino acids. As DNA, the CDR3 is TGTGCCACCAGCAGAGATCGCTGGGGCCAAGAGACCCAGTACTTC. It translates to CATSRDRWGQETQYF.

This chain joins TRBV5-1 and TRBJ2-7; 7 positions agree with TRBD1. Per germline, CDR1 SGHRS and CDR2 YFSETQ. V trimming: 0 bases; J trimming: 1 base; junction bases outside the gene matches: 4. This CDR3 spans 15 amino acids. The CDR3 DNA is TGCGCCAGCAGCTTGGGGACAGGATCTTCCTACGAGCAGTACTTC. It codes for CASSLGTGSSYEQYF.

The chain links TRBV5-1 to TRBJ1-4; 9 bases fit TRBD1. Per the germline V gene, CDR1 is SGHRS and CDR2 is YFSETQ. The CDR3 extends over 16 amino acids. V shed 3 bases and J 0 bases; nucleotides not matched to a gene: 3. The CDR3 spells CASSSGQGTTNEKLFF. Written as DNA, the CDR3 is TGCGCCAGCAGCTCCGGACAGGGGACAACTAATGAAAAACTGTTTTTT.

The V call is TRBV19, the J call TRBJ1-6; perhaps TRBD1 as D (5 bases). CDR3 length equals 15 residues. Germline CDR1 reads LNHDA; CDR2 reads SQIVND (reference sequence). Trimming shortened V by 4 bases and J by 10 bases, and 17 bases separated the two germline ends. CDR3: CASSTDPGQGSPLHF. The CDR3 DNA reads TGTGCCAGTAGTACGGACCCAGGGCAAGGATCACCCCTCCACTTT.

The table lists this clone with a few counts. The V call is TRBV19, the J call TRBJ1-5; 8 positions match TRBD1. Losses at the gene ends were 7 bases for V and 5 bases for J; bases not matched to a gene: 7. Germline V lookup: CDR1 LNHDA, CDR2 SQIVND (reference sequence). This CDR3 is built from 14 residues. DNA for the CDR3: TGTGCCAGTACCCCGGACAGGGTGGATCAGCCCCAGCATTTT. Protein product: CASTPDRVDQPQHF.

The rearrangement uses TRBV19 and TRBJ1-1; unclear D gene. CDR1 and CDR2 from the germline V gene are LNHDA and SQIVND (reference sequence). This CDR3 is built from 12 residues. V shed 5 bases and J shed 5 bases, with 9 bases lying between them. CDR3 coding DNA: TGTGCCAGTAGTGATAGGGTTACTGAAGCTTTCTTT. Its translation: CASSDRVTEAFF.

V gene TRBV19 combines with J gene TRBJ1-5; no firm D call. CDR3 length: 12 amino acids. Deletions cut 5 bases from V and 4 bases from J, with 6 bases between. Germline V CDR1 and CDR2: LNHDA, SQIVND (reference sequence). CDR3 DNA sequence: TGTGCCAGTAGTCTACGAAATCAGCCCCAGCATTTT. This codes for CASSLRNQPQHF.

V gene TRBV6-5 combines with J gene TRBJ1-6, with D uncertain. Germline assignment: CDR1 MNHEY and CDR2 SVGAGI. Between the trimmed V and J ends, which lost 1 base and 10 bases, there was a span of 14 bases. The CDR3 contains 15 residues. This chain's CDR3 is CASSYWALSSSPLHF. DNA of the CDR3: TGTGCCAGCAGTTACTGGGCGTTGTCCAGCTCACCCCTCCACTTT.

The chain employs TRBV5-1 and TRBJ2-7, with D possibly TRBD2 on 6 matching bases. The germline V gene encodes CDR1 SGHRS and CDR2 YFSETQ. There are 12 residues in the CDR3. V lost 5 bases to trimming and J lost 4 bases, with 10 bases between them. The CDR3, as DNA: TGCGCCAGCAGTTCGGAGGGTTACGAGCAGTACTTC. Its protein is CASSSEGYEQYF.

The V and J genes are TRBV5-6 and TRBJ1-6; D is possibly TRBD1 (5 bases). V was shortened by 3 bases and J by 3 bases, with 13 bases between the two germline ends. The V gene's germline CDR1 is SGHDT and CDR2 YYEEEE. The length of the CDR3 is 16 residues. CDR3 sequence: CASSSATGLYNSPLHF. In DNA, the CDR3 is TGTGCCAGCAGCTCCGCTACAGGTCTCTATAATTCACCCCTCCACTTT.

The V gene is TRBV7-9, the J gene TRBJ2-1; 14 nucleotides agree with TRBD2. The ends lost 4 bases at V and 8 bases at J; junction bases unmatched: 4. The CDR3 is made up of 15 amino acids. Per germline, CDR1 SEHNR and CDR2 FQNEAQ (reference sequence). The CDR3 DNA sequence: TGTGCCAGCAGCTGGGGACTAGCGGGGGTCGATGAGCAGTTCTTC. It specifies CASSWGLAGVDEQFF. Using reference TRBV7-9 and TRBJ2-1 for the parts outside the CDR3, the full variable domain is DTGVSQNPRHKITKRGQNVTFRCDPISEHNRLYWYRQTLGQGPEFLTYFQNEAQLEKSRLLSDRFSAERPKGSFSTLEIQRTEQGDSAMYLCASSWGLAGVDEQFFGPGTRLTVL.